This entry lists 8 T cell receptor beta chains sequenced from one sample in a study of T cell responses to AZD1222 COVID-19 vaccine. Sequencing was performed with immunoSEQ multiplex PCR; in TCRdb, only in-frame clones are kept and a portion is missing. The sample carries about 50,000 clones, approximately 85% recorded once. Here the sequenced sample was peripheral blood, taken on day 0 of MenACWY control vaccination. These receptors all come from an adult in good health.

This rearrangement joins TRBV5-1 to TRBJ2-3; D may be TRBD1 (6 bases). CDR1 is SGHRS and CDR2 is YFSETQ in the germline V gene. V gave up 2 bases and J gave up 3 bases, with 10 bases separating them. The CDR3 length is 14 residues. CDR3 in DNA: TGCGCCAGCAGCTTCCGGGACACAACAGATACGCAGTATTTT. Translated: CASSFRDTTDTQYF.

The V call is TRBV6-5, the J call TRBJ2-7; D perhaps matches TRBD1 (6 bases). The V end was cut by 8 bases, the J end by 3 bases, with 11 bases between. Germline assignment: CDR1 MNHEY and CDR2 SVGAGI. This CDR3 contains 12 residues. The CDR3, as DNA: TGTGCCAGCGGGACATCTTACTACGAGCAGTACTTC. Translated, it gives CASGTSYYEQYF.

The CDR3 DNA reads as TGCGCCAGCAGCCAAGATTTGGGCAGGGGGCGAACTGAAGCTTTCTTT. The encoded protein is CASSQDLGRGRTEAFF. The V and J genes are TRBV4-3 and TRBJ1-1, with 8 bases aligning to TRBD1. This CDR3 has 16 amino acids. V lost 0 bases to trimming and J lost 5 bases; unmatched junction nucleotides: 8. CDR1 and CDR2 (germline): LGHNA, YSLEER.

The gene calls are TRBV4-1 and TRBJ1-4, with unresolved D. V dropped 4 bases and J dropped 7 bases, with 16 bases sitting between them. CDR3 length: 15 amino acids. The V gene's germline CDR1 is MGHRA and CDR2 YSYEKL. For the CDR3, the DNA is TGCGCCAGCAGCCTTAACCACCGGGAGGCTGAAAAACTGTTTTTT. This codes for CASSLNHREAEKLFF.

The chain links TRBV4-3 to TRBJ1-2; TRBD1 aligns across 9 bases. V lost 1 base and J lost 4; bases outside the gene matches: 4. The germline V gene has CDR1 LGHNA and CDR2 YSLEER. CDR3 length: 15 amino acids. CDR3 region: CASSQVGQGSYGYTF. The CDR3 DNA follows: TGCGCCAGCAGCCAAGTGGGACAGGGAAGCTATGGCTACACCTTC.

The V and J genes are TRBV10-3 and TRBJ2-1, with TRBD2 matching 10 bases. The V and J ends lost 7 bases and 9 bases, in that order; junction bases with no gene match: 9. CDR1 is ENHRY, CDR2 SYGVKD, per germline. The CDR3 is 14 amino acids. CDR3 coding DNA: TGTGCCATCAATGGAGCGGGAGGGCGCGGTGAGCAGTTCTTC. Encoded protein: CAINGAGGRGEQFF.

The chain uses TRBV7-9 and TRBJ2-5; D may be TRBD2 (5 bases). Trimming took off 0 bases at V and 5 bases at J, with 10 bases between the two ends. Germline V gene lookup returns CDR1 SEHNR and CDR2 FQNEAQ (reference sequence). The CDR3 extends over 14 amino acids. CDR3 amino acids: CASSLARGGETQYF. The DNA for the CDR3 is TGTGCCAGCAGCTTAGCGCGTGGCGGGGAGACCCAGTACTTC.

In nucleotides, the CDR3 is TGCGCCAGCAGCCAAGATTTTGGGACTAGCGGTTACACCGGGGAGCTGTTTTTT. The encoded protein is CASSQDFGTSGYTGELFF. V usage is TRBV4-1 and J usage is TRBJ2-2, with TRBD2 identical over 11 bases. CDR3 length: 18 residues. Germline values: CDR1 MGHRA, CDR2 YSYEKL. Trimming cost V 0 bases and J 3 bases; bases outside gene matches: 6.